What follows are 8 T cell receptor beta chains derived from one specimen sequenced in a study of T cell responses to AZD1222 COVID-19 vaccine. Assay: immunoSEQ multiplex PCR; the TCRdb copy retains only in-frame clones and omits some. The table shows approximately 100,000 clones, with approximately 90% occurring only once. This sample comprised peripheral blood, obtained on day 0 of AZD1222 vaccination. These receptors originate from an adult in good health.

The J gene is TRBJ2-7, the V gene TRBV14, with a tentative D call TRBD1 (7 bases). The CDR3 is made up of 16 amino acids. Germline-derived CDR1 and CDR2 are SGHDN and FVKESK. V shed 4 bases and J shed 1 base, with 17 bases lying between them. The DNA of the CDR3 is TGTGCCAGCAGCCCTTACAGGGGACTCCCGTCCTACGAGCAGTACTTC. It encodes CASSPYRGLPSYEQYF.

A note on this clone: This same CDR3 is encoded by further DNA sequences in the sample. The chain is built from TRBV7-9 and TRBJ1-1, with D unclear. The CDR3 runs to 14 residues. Germline V gives CDR1 SEHNR, CDR2 FQNEAQ (reference sequence). With 2 bases removed from V and 0 bases from J, the gap between germline ends came to 7 bases. The CDR3 DNA reads TGTGCCAGCAGCTTATTAGACATGAACACTGAAGCTTTCTTT. Its translation: CASSLLDMNTEAFF.

V gene TRBV5-4 combines with J gene TRBJ2-3; D call uncertain. Deletions cut 5 bases from V and 6 bases from J, with 10 bases between. The CDR3 sequence is 12 residues long. The V gene's germline CDR1 is SGHNT and CDR2 YYREEE (reference sequence). CDR3 protein: CASRRASDTQYF. CDR3 coding DNA: TGTGCCAGCAGGCGTGCATCCGATACGCAGTATTTT.

The chain uses TRBV28 and TRBJ1-5, with a tentative D call TRBD1 (6 bases). Trimming cost V 5 bases and J 3 bases, with 17 bases left between them. CDR3 length equals 16 residues. The germline gives CDR1 MDHEN, CDR2 SYDVKM. The CDR3 coding sequence is TGTGCCAGCAGTCCCACCCTCGGGACAATCAATCAGCCCCAGCATTTT. This translates into CASSPTLGTINQPQHF.

The genes are TRBV5-5 and TRBJ1-2, with 9 bases fitting TRBD1. This CDR3 spans 15 amino acids. Germline CDR1 and CDR2: SGHKS and YYEKEE (reference sequence). After removal of 4 bases from V and 8 bases from J, the junction contained 12 bases not matched to a gene. The CDR3 DNA reads as TGTGCCAGCAGCCTGGTTCGGGGACAGGGCGACGGCTACACCTTC. Its translation is CASSLVRGQGDGYTF.

This chain uses TRBV5-1 with TRBJ2-1; D not resolved. The CDR3 is made up of 14 amino acids. V dropped 0 bases and J dropped 0 bases, with 4 bases sitting between them. In germline, CDR1 is SGHRS, CDR2 YFSETQ. The CDR3 DNA sequence: TGCGCCAGCAGCTTGGGCAGCTCCTACAATGAGCAGTTCTTC. Amino acids: CASSLGSSYNEQFF.

The J gene is TRBJ1-3, the V gene TRBV6-5; D perhaps matches TRBD1 (5 bases). The CDR3 consists of 16 residues. Germline CDR1 MNHEY, CDR2 SVGAGI. V was shortened by 0 bases and J by 0 bases, with 9 bases between the two germline ends. The DNA for the CDR3 is TGTGCCAGCAGTTACTCGAGCAGGGTCTCTGGAAACACCATATATTTT. It is translated as CASSYSSRVSGNTIYF.

V and J are TRBV19 and TRBJ1-4; no reliable D call. Between the trimmed V and J ends, which lost 3 bases and 8 bases, there was a span of 13 bases. The CDR3 sequence is 14 residues long. CDR1 and CDR2 (germline): LNHDA, SQIVND (reference sequence). CDR3 DNA sequence: TGTGCCAGTAGTATTTTGCAAAAAACCGAAAAACTGTTTTTT. It encodes CASSILQKTEKLFF. The variable domain in full, completed from reference TRBV19 and TRBJ1-4, reads DGGITQSPKYLFRKEGQNVTLSCEQNLNHDAMYWYRQDPGQGLRLIYYSQIVNDFQKGDIAEGYSVSREKKESFPLTVTSAQKNPTAFYLCASSILQKTEKLFFGSGTQLSVL.